This paragraph reports one T cell receptor (beta chain). This sample is part of a study of control samples from healthy donors and cancer patients. Trimming pared 1 base from V and 5 bases from J, leaving 8 bases between. Germline lookup yields CDR1 SGHAT and CDR2 FQDESV (reference sequence). CDR3 length equals 13 residues. Assay: immunoSEQ multiplex PCR; the TCRdb copy retains only in-frame clones and omits some. The sample lists more than 140,000 clones; under 95% were seen once. The clonotype comes from a man between 18 and 35 years old in good health. The V gene is TRBV11-1, the J gene TRBJ1-1; no clear D gene. Sample: blood. In DNA form, the CDR3 reads TGTGCCAGCAGCTTAGGTGTGGGAACTGAAGCTTTCTTT. Translating it yields CASSLGVGTEAFF.